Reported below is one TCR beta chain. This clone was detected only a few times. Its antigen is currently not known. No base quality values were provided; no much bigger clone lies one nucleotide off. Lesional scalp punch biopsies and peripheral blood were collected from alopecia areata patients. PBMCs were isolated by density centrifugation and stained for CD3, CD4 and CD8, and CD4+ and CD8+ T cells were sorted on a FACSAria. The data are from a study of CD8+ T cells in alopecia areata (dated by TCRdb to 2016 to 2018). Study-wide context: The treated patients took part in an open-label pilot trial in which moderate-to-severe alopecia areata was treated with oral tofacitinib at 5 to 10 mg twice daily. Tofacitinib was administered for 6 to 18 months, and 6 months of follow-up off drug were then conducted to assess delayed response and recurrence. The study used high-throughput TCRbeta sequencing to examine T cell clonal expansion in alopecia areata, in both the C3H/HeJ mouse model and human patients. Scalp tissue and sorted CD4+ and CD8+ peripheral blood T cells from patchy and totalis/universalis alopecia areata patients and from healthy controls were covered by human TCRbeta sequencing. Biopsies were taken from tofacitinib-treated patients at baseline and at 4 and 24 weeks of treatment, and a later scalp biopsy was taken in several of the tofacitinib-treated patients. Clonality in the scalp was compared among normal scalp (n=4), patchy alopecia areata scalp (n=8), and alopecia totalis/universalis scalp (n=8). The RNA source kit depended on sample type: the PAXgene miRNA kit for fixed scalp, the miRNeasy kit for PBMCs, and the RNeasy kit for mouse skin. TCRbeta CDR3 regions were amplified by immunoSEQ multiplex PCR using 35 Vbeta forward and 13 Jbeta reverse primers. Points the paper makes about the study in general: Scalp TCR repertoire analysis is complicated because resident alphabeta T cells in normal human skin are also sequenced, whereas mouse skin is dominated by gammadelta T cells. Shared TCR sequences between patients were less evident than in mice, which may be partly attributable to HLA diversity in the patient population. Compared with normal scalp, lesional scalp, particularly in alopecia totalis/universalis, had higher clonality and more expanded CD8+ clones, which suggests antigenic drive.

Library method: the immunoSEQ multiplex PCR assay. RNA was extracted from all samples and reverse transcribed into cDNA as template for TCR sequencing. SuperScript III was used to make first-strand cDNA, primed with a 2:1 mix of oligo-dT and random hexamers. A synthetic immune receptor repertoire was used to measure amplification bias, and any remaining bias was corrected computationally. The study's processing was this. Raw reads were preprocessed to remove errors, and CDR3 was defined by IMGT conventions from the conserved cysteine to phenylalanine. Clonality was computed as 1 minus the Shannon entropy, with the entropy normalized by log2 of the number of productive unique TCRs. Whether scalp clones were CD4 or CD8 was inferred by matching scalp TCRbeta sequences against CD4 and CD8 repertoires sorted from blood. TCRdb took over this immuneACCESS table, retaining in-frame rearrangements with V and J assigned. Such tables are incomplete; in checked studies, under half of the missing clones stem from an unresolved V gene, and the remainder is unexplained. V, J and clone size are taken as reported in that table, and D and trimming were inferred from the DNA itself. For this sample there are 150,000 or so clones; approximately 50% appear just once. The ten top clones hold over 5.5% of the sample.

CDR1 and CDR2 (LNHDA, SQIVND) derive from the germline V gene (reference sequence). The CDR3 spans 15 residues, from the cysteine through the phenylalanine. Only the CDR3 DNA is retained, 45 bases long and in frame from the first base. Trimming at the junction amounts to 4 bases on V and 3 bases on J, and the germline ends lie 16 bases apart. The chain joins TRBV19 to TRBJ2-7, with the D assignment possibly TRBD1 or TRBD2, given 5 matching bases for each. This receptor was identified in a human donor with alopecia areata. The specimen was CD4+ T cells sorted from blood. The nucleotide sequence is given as TGTGCCAGTAGTAGAGGCGGGCAGGGTAACTACGAGCAGTACTTC. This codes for CASSRGGQGNYEQYF.